Below are 14 T cell receptor beta chains sequenced from a single sample in a study of blood T cell repertoires in COVID-19. Assay: immunoSEQ multiplex PCR; the TCRdb copy retains only in-frame clones and omits some. The sample carries 300,000 to 400,000 clones, about nine tenths recorded once. Specimen: peripheral blood. These receptors came from a woman in her 70s with COVID-19, enrolled during active disease.

The chain recombines TRBV18 with TRBJ2-7; 7 nucleotides match TRBD1. J was trimmed by 3 bases and V by 3 bases; bases with no gene match: 5. Looked up from germline, CDR1 is KGHSH and CDR2 is LQKENI. The CDR3 runs to 14 residues. The DNA for the CDR3 is TGTGCCAGCTCACCCCCGACAGGGCACTACGAGCAGTACTTC. It yields the protein CASSPPTGHYEQYF.

The chain links TRBV7-9 to TRBJ2-3; 9 bases line up with TRBD1. The V gene end was trimmed by 5 bases and the J gene end by 14 bases; junction bases not matched to a gene: 8. Germline CDR1 SEHNR, CDR2 FQNEAQ (reference sequence). CDR3 length equals 12 residues. DNA of the CDR3: TGTGCCAGCAGCGCACCGGGACAGGGTCGGTATTTT. Its translation: CASSAPGQGRYF.

The CDR3 DNA reads as TGTGCCAGCAGAGGGGGACAGGGAAGGCAGCCCCAGCATTTT. Translating gives CASRGGQGRQPQHF. V is TRBV2 and J is TRBJ1-5; 9 bases map to TRBD1. The V and J ends lost 6 bases and 7 bases, in that order; junction bases with no gene match: 7. Germline assignment: CDR1 SNHLY and CDR2 FYNNEI. The CDR3 covers 14 residues.

The chain couples TRBV9 to TRBJ1-2; no clear D. The CDR3 runs 16 residues. V was trimmed by 0 bases and J by 3 bases, leaving 15 bases between them. Germline-derived CDR1 and CDR2 are SGDLS and YYNGEE. The CDR3, as DNA: TGTGCCAGCAGCGTAGCTGGAGTCGAGGGCTACTATGGCTACACCTTC. Amino acid sequence: CASSVAGVEGYYGYTF.

The chain recombines TRBV2 with TRBJ1-3; tentatively, D is TRBD1 (6 bases). CDR3 length: 14 residues. The germline V gene has CDR1 SNHLY and CDR2 FYNNEI. Trimming took off 6 bases at V and 2 bases at J, with 11 bases between the two ends. CDR3 DNA sequence: TGTGCCAGCAGACAGGGACAAGCTGGAAACACCATATATTTT. Its translation: CASRQGQAGNTIYF.

V gene TRBV6-5 combines with J gene TRBJ2-7; the D gene is possibly TRBD2 (6 bases). In germline, CDR1 is MNHEY, CDR2 SVGAGI. CDR3 length: 12 residues. Trimming stripped 6 bases from V and 9 bases from J, with 15 bases between. Here the CDR3 DNA reads TGTGCCAGCAGACGACCGGGGGAACGGCAGTACTTC. Amino acid sequence: CASRRPGERQYF.

The chain uses TRBV24-1 and TRBJ1-1, with D unresolved. V gave up 2 bases and J gave up 11 bases, with 20 bases separating them. The CDR3 runs 15 residues. The germline CDR1 and CDR2 sequences are KGHDR and SFDVKD. This chain's CDR3 is CATSDSGGGRFGAFF. The CDR3 DNA sequence: TGTGCCACCAGTGATTCGGGAGGAGGGAGGTTCGGGGCTTTCTTT.

This clone appeared a single time. The genes are TRBV19 and TRBJ1-5; 8 bases are shared with TRBD1. The V segment lost 1 base and the J segment 5 bases; nucleotides outside the gene matches: 4. Germline CDR1 reads LNHDA; CDR2 reads SQIVND (reference sequence). CDR3 length: 15 residues. This CDR3 is CASSIGQDRDQPQHF. CDR3 DNA sequence: TGTGCCAGTAGTATAGGGCAGGACAGGGATCAGCCCCAGCATTTT.

This clone was observed a single time. The identical CDR3 is also encoded by other nucleotide sequences in the sample. The V and J genes are TRBV30 and TRBJ1-1, with 7 bases matching TRBD1. The V gene end was trimmed by 3 bases and the J gene end by 4 bases; junction bases not matched to a gene: 2. Looked up from germline, CDR1 is GTSNPN and CDR2 is SVGIG (reference sequence). This CDR3 is built from 12 residues. CDR3 sequence: CAWSRQGTEAFF. CDR3 sequence (DNA): TGTGCCTGGAGCCGACAGGGCACTGAAGCTTTCTTT.

The V call is TRBV28, the J call TRBJ1-2, with TRBD1 identical over 8 bases. V lost 5 bases, J lost 4 bases, and 12 bases stayed unmatched. The CDR3 length is 16 residues. Germline CDR1 and CDR2: MDHEN and SYDVKM. CDR3 region: CASSPNQGARGYGYTF. The CDR3 coding sequence is TGTGCCAGCAGTCCAAATCAGGGGGCGCGAGGCTATGGCTACACCTTC.

Only a few counts were recorded for this clone. The chain combines TRBV19 with TRBJ1-1; no clear D. This CDR3 contains 14 residues. Germline CDR1 is LNHDA and CDR2 is SQIVND (reference sequence). V gave up 0 bases and J gave up 5 bases, with 10 bases separating them. The CDR3 protein is CASSIDRDGTEAFF. The CDR3 bases are TGTGCCAGTAGTATAGACCGGGATGGGACTGAAGCTTTCTTT.

The chain has TRBV5-1 and TRBJ1-6, with 7 positions matching TRBD1. Germline V lookup: CDR1 SGHRS, CDR2 YFSETQ. The CDR3 contains 13 residues. With V trimmed by 7 bases and J by 4 bases, 2 bases remained unmatched. The CDR3 region is CASGQAYNSPLHF. Here the CDR3 DNA reads TGCGCCAGCGGACAGGCGTATAATTCACCCCTCCACTTT.

This chain links TRBV5-8 with TRBJ1-2; 9 bases agree with TRBD1. Trimming removed 9 bases from V and 8 bases from J; junction bases left unmatched: 14. The CDR3 is made up of 14 amino acids. Germline CDR1 reads SGHTS; CDR2 reads YDEGEE. CDR3 sequence (DNA): TGTGCCACCGGCGGGCGGGACAGGGTAGGCGGCTACACCTTC. Amino acid sequence: CATGGRDRVGGYTF.

The rearrangement uses TRBV19 and TRBJ1-1; weak D call: TRBD1 (6 bases). CDR1 is LNHDA, CDR2 SQIVND, per germline (reference sequence). The CDR3 covers 14 residues. Trimming removed 6 bases at V and 1 base at J, with 12 bases between. Here the CDR3 DNA reads TGTGCCAGTAGACTCCGGGGGGCGAACACTGAAGCTTTCTTT. Its protein is CASRLRGANTEAFF.